This T cell receptor (beta chain) was captured in a study of cytomegalovirus exposure and HLA in healthy donors. Background on the study: In a previous analysis, 110 million or so unique TCR beta sequences were found from approximately 180 million T cells. Whole-study findings and limits: A likely sequencing artifact accounted for one observed cluster of highly shared sequence variants. In the analysis, some V segments, TRBV6-2 and TRBV6-3 included, were excluded as indistinguishable. Sequencing depth roughly uniform across donors was assumed in presence/absence analyses.

As regards this clone: Its antigen is not identified. One junction end does not reproduce the germline sequence, and a read error may be involved. The same CDR3 arises from other DNA sequences in this sample as well.

Germline CDR1 reads SGDLS; CDR2 reads YYNGEE. This CDR3 is 15 amino acids long. PCR primers comprised 60 Vbeta and 13 Jbeta primers. Using immunoSEQ multiplex PCR, the repertoire was profiled, and TCRdb retains in-frame clones only, with some absent. This table has approximately 160,000 clones, around three quarters appearing once. Sequenced sample: PBMCs. The J gene is TRBJ2-7, the V gene TRBV9, with D maybe TRBD1 (7 bases). The clonotype comes from a man aged 40-49 years in good health and CMV-seronegative. CDR3 bases: TGCGCCAGCAGCGCTTCAGGAGGGGGCAAATACGAGCAGTACTTC. Translated: CASSASGGGKYEQYF.